This T cell receptor (beta chain) stems from a study of cytomegalovirus exposure and HLA in healthy donors. The CDR3 extends over 15 amino acids. Germline lookup yields CDR1 MDHEN and CDR2 SYDVKM. V dropped 3 bases and J dropped 6; count of bases not matched to a gene: 4. The PCR had 60 Vbeta and 13 Jbeta primers. Sequencing was performed with immunoSEQ multiplex PCR; in TCRdb, only in-frame clones are kept and a portion is missing. This repertoire shows roughly 170,000 clones, over 60% found once; its top ten account for 0.65% to 0.85%. Points on this clone: The antigen is not known.

Study-level points and caveats: The study assumed roughly uniform donor sequencing depth for presence/absence analyses. Some V segments, including TRBV6-2 and TRBV6-3, were excluded as indistinguishable. The investigators catalogued 180 or so TCR beta chains as cytomegalovirus-associated. With DRB1 most and HLA-C fewest, TCR association rates differed between HLA loci in a later analysis.

The source of this sequence is a female donor in good health and CMV-seronegative. The sequenced sample consisted of PBMCs. J is TRBJ1-5 and V is TRBV28; 11 bases match TRBD1. Here the CDR3 reads CASSFLGQGVQPQHF. For the CDR3, the DNA is TGTGCCAGCAGTTTTTTGGGACAGGGGGTTCAGCCCCAGCATTTT.